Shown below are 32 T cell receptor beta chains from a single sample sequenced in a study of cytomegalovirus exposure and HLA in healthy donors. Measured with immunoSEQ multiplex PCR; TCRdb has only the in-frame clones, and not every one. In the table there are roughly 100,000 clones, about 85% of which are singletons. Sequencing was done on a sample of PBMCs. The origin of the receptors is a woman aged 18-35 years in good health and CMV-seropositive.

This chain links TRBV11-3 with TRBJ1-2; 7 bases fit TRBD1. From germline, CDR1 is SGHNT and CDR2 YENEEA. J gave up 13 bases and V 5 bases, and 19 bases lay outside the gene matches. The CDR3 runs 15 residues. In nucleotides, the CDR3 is TGTGCCAGCAGCCCAGGGGACAGCTTCTCATTAGGGATCACCTTC. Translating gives CASSPGDSFSLGITF.

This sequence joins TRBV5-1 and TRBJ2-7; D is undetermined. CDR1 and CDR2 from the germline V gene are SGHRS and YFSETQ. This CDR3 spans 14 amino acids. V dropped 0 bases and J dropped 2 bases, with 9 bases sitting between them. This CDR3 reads CASSLEHLTYEQYF. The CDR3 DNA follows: TGCGCCAGCAGCTTGGAGCACTTAACCTACGAGCAGTACTTC.

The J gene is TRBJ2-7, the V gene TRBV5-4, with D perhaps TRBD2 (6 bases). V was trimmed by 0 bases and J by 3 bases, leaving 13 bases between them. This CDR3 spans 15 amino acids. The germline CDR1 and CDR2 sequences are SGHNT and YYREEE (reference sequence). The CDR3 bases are TGTGCCAGCAGCTTGGGGTCCGCCGGGAGCTACGAGCAGTACTTC. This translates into CASSLGSAGSYEQYF.

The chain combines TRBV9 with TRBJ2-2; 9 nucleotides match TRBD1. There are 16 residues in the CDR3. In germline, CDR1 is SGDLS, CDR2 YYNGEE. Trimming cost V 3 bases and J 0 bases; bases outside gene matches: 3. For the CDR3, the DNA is TGTGCCAGCAGCGCAACAGGGGGCCCGAACACCGGGGAGCTGTTTTTT. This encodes CASSATGGPNTGELFF.

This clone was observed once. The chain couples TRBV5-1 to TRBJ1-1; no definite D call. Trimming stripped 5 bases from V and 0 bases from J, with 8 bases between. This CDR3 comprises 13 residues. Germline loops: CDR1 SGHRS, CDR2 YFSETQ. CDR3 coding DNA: TGCGCCAGCAGGCCGGGGTTGAACACTGAAGCTTTCTTT. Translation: CASRPGLNTEAFF.

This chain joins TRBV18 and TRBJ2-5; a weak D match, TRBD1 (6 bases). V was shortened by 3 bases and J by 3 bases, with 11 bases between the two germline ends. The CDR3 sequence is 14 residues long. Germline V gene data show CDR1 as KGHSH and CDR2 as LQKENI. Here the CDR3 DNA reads TGTGCCAGCTCACCTACGCACAGGGAAGAGACCCAGTACTTC. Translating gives CASSPTHREETQYF.

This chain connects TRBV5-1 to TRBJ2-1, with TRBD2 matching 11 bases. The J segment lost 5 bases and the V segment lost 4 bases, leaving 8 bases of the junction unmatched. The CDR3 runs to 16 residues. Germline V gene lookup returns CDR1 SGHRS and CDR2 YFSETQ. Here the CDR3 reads CASSRDGTSGNNEQFF. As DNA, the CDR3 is TGCGCCAGCAGCAGGGACGGGACTAGCGGTAACAATGAGCAGTTCTTC.

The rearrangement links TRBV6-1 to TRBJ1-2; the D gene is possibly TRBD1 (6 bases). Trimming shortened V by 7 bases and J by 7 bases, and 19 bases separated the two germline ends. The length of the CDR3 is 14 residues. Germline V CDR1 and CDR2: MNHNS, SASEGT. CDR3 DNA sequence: TGTGCCAGCATGGCCCCTCAGGGGTTGGTTGGCTACACCTTC. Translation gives CASMAPQGLVGYTF.

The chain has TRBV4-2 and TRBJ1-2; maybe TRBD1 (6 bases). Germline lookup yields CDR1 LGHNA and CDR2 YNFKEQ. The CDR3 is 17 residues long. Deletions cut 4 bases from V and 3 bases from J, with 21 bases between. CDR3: CASSRQDRGGADYGYTF. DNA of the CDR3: TGTGCCAGCAGCCGCCAAGATAGGGGGGGCGCGGACTATGGCTACACCTTC.

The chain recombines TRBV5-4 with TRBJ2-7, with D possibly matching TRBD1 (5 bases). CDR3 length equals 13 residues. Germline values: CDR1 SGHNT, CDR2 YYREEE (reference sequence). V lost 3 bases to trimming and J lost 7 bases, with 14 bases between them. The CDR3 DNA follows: TGTGCCAGCAGCTCCGGACATACGGTAGAGCAGTACTTC. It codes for CASSSGHTVEQYF. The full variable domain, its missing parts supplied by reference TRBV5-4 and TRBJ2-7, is ETGVTQSPTHLIKTRGQQVTLRCSSQSGHNTVSWYQQALGQGPQFIFQYYREEENGRGNFPPRFSGLQFPNYSSELNVNALELDDSALYLCASSSGHTVEQYFGPGTRLTVT.

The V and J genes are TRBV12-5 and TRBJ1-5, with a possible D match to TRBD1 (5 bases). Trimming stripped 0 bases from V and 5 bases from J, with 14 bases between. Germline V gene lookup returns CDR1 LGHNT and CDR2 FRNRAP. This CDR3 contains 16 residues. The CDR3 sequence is CASGLVRPGGDQPQHF. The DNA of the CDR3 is TGTGCTAGTGGTTTGGTACGTCCGGGGGGGGATCAGCCCCAGCATTTT. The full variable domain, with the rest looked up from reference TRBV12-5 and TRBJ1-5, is DARVTQTPRHKVTEMGQEVTMRCQPILGHNTVFWYRQTMMQGLELLAYFRNRAPLDDSGMPKDRFSAEMPDATLATLKIQPSEPRDSAVYFCASGLVRPGGDQPQHFGDGTRLSIL.

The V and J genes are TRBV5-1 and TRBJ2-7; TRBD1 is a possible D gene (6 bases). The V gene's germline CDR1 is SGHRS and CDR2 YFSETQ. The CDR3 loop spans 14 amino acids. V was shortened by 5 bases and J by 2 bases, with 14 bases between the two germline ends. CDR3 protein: CASRAQTGAYEQYF. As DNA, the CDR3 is TGCGCCAGCAGAGCCCAGACAGGTGCCTACGAGCAGTACTTC.

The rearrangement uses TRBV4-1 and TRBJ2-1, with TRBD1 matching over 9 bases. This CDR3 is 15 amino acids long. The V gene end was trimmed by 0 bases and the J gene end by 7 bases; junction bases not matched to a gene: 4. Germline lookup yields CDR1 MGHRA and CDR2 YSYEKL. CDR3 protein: CASSQDLQGANEQFF. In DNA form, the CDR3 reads TGCGCCAGCAGCCAAGATCTACAGGGGGCAAATGAGCAGTTCTTC.

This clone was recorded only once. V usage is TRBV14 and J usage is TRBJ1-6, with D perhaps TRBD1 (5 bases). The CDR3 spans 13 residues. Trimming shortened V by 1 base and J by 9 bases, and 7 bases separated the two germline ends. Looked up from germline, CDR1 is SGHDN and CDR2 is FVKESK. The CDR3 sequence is CASSQVQGSPLHF. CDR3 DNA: TGTGCCAGCAGCCAAGTTCAGGGTTCACCCCTCCACTTT. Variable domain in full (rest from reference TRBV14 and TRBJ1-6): EAGVTQFPSHSVIEKGQTVTLRCDPISGHDNLYWYRRVMGKEIKFLLHFVKESKQDESGMPNNRFLAERTGGTYSTLKVQPAELEDSGVYFCASSQVQGSPLHFGNGTRLTVT.

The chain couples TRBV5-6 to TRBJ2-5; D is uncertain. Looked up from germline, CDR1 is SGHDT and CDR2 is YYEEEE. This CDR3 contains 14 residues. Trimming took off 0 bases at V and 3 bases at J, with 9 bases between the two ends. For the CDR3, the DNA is TGTGCCAGCAGCTTGGCCGGTCTTGAAGAGACCCAGTACTTC. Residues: CASSLAGLEETQYF.

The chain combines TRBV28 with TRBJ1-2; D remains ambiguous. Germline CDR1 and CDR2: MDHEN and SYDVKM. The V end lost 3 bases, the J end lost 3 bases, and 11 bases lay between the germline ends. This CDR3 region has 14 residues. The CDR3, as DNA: TGTGCCAGCAGTTTTTTCGGCAGGTACTATGGCTACACCTTC. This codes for CASSFFGRYYGYTF.

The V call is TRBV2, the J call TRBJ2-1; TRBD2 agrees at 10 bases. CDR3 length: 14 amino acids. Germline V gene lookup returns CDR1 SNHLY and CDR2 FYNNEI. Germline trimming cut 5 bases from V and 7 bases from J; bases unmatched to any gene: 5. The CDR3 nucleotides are TGTGCCAGCAGTTCTAGCGGGAGTGGGAATGAGCAGTTCTTC. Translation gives CASSSSGSGNEQFF.

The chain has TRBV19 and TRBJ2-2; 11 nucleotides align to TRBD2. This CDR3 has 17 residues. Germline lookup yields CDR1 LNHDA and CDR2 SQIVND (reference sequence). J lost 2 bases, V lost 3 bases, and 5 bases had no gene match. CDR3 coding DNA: TGTGCCAGTAGTATCGAACTAGCGGGAGTTAACACCGGGGAGCTGTTTTTT. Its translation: CASSIELAGVNTGELFF. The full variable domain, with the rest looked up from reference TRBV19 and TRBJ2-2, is DGGITQSPKYLFRKEGQNVTLSCEQNLNHDAMYWYRQDPGQGLRLIYYSQIVNDFQKGDIAEGYSVSREKKESFPLTVTSAQKNPTAFYLCASSIELAGVNTGELFFGEGSRLTVL.

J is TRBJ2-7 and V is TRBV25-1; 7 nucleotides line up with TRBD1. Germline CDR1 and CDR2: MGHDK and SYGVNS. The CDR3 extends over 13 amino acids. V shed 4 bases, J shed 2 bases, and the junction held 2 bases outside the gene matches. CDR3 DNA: TGTGCCAGCAGTGGGCAGGGGGCCTACGAGCAGTACTTC. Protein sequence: CASSGQGAYEQYF.

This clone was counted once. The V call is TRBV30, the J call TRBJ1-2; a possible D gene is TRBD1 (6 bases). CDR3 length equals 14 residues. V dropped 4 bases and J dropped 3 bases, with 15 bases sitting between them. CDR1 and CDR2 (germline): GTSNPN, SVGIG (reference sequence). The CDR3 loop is CAWMGAGIDYGYTF. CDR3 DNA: TGTGCCTGGATGGGGGCAGGGATTGACTATGGCTACACCTTC. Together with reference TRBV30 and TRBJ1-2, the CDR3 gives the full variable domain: SQTIHQWPATLVQPVGSPLSLECTVEGTSNPNLYWYRQAAGRGLQLLFYSVGIGQISSEVPQNLSASRPQDRQFILSSKKLLLSDSGFYLCAWMGAGIDYGYTFGSGTRLTVV.

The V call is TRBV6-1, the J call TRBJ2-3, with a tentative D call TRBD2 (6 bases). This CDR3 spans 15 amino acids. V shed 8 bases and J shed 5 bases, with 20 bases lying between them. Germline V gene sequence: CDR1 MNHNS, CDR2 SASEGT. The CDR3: CASSRRGSRGDTQYF. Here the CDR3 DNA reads TGTGCCAGCTCGAGGAGGGGCTCAAGGGGAGATACGCAGTATTTT.

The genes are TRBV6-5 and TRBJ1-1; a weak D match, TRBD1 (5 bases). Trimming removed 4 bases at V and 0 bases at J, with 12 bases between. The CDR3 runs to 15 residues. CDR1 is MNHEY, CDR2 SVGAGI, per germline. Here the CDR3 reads CASSFSLDMNTEAFF. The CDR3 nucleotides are TGTGCCAGCAGTTTCAGCTTGGACATGAACACTGAAGCTTTCTTT.

Here the CDR3 reads CASTRGGSINDEQFF. The CDR3 bases are TGTGCCAGCACCCGGGGGGGTAGCATAAATGATGAGCAGTTCTTC. The rearrangement links TRBV6-6 to TRBJ2-1; 8 bases map to TRBD2. V lost 7 bases and J lost 8; bases outside the gene matches: 13. The V gene's germline CDR1 is MNHNY and CDR2 SVGAGI (reference sequence). The CDR3 runs 15 residues.

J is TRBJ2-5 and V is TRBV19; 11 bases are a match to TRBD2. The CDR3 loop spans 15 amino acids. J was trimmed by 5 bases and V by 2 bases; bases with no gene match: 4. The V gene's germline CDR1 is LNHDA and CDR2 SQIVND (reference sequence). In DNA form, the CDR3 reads TGTGCCAGTAGTATACTAGCGGGGGGTTTGGAGACCCAGTACTTC. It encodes CASSILAGGLETQYF.

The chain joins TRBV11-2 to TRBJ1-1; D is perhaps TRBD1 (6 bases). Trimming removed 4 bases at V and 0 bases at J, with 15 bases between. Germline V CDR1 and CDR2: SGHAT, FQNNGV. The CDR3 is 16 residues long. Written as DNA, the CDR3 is TGTGCCAGCAGCTCCCCGAGAGGGGGAATGAACACTGAAGCTTTCTTT. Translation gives CASSSPRGGMNTEAFF.

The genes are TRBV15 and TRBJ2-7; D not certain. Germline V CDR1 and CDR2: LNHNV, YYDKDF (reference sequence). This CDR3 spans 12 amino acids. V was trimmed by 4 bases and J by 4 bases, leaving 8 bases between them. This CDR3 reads CATSTWAYEQYF. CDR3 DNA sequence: TGTGCCACCAGCACTTGGGCTTACGAGCAGTACTTC.

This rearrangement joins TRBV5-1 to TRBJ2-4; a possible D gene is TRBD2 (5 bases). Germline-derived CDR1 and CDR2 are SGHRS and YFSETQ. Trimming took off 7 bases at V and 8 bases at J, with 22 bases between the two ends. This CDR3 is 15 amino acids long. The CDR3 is CASSKDGLFGDIQYF. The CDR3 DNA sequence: TGCGCCAGCTCCAAGGACGGACTCTTTGGGGACATTCAGTACTTC. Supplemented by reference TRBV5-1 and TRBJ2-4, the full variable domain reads KAGVTQTPRYLIKTRGQQVTLSCSPISGHRSVSWYQQTPGQGLQFLFEYFSETQRNKGNFPGRFSGRQFSNSRSEMNVSTLELGDSALYLCASSKDGLFGDIQYFGAGTRLSVL.

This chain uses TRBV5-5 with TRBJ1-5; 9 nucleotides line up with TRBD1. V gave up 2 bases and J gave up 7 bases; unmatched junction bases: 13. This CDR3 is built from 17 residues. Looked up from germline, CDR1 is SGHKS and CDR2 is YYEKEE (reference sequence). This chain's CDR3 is CASSLTTGGGNFQPQHF. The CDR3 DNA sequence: TGTGCCAGCAGCTTAACCACAGGGGGCGGGAATTTCCAGCCCCAGCATTTT.

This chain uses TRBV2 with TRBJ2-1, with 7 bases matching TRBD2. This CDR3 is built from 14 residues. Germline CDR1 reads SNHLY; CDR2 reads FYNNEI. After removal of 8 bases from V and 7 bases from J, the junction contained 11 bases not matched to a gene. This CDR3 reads CASSEREGRNEQFF. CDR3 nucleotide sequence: TGTGCCAGCTCTGAGAGGGAGGGACGAAATGAGCAGTTCTTC.

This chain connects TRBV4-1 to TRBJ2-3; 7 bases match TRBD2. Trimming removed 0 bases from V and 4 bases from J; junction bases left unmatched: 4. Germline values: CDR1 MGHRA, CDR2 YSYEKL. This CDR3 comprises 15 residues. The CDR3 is CASSQDGLDSDTQYF. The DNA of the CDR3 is TGCGCCAGCAGCCAAGATGGACTAGATTCAGATACGCAGTATTTT.

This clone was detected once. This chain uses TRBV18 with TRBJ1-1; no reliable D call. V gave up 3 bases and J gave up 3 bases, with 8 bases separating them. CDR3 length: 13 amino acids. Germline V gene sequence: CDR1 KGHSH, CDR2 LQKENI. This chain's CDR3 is CASSPSRDTEAFF. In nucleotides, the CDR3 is TGTGCCAGCTCACCGTCGAGGGACACTGAAGCTTTCTTT.

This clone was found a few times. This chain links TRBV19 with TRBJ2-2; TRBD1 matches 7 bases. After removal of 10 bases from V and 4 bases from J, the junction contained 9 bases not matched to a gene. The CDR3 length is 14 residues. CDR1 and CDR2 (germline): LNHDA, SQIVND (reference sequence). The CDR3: CATATGQITGELFF. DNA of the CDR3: TGTGCCACTGCGACGGGACAGATCACCGGGGAGCTGTTTTTT.